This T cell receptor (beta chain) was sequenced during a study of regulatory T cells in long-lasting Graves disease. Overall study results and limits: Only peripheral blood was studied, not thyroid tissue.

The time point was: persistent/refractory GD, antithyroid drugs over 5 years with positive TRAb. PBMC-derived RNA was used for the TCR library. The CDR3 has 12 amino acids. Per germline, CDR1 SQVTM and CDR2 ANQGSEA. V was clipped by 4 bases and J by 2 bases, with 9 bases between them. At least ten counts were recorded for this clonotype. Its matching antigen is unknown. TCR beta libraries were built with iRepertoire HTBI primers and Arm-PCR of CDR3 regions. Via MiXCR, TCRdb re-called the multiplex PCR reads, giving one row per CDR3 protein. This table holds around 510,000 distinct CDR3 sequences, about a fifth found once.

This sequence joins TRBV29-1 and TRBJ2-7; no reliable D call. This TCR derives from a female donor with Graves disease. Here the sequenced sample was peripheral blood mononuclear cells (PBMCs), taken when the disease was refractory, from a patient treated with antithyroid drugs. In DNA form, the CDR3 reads TGCAGCGTTGCAGTCCCAGCCTACGAGCAGTACTTC. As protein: CSVAVPAYEQYF.